Below, 26 T cell receptor beta chains from the same sample are listed, as sequenced in a study of shared clonotypes between healthy human individuals (TCRdb year 2020). The library was obtained by the immunoSEQ multiplex PCR assay. Imported from immuneACCESS, the table was reduced by TCRdb to in-frame sequences with V and J called. These copies leave out some clones; in studies compared against another copy, an unresolved V gene accounts for under half, and the cause of the remainder is not known. This sample holds about 1.5 million clones; 95% to 99% were observed only once. The ten largest clones capture about 0.4% of the sample. The specimen sequenced was naive CD4+ T cells sorted from blood. The sample's cell subset or site label is to be understood as: CD45RA+ positively selected. These receptors all stem from a man aged 30-40 years in good health.

The chain links TRBV27 to TRBJ2-7; perhaps TRBD2 as D (6 bases). Germline CDR1 MNHEY, CDR2 SMNVEV (reference sequence). The CDR3 loop spans 14 amino acids. The germline V and J ends were trimmed by 3 bases and 4 bases, with 13 bases remaining between them. The CDR3 sequence: CASSFAGRMYEQYF. In nucleotides, the CDR3 is TGTGCCAGCAGTTTTGCGGGGCGCATGTACGAGCAGTACTTC.

This sequence joins TRBV23-1 and TRBJ2-2, with TRBD1 matching over 7 bases. TRBV23-1 is assigned to the ORF class and has an uncertain function. V lost 0 bases to trimming and J lost 0 bases; unmatched junction nucleotides: 13. This CDR3 spans 20 amino acids. CDR3 sequence: CASSQSVGTEINANTGELFF. The DNA for the CDR3 is TGCGCCAGCAGTCAATCGGTCGGGACAGAGATAAACGCGAACACCGGGGAGCTGTTTTTT.

CDR3 nucleotide sequence: TGTGCCAGCAGTTTTGCAGGGGCGCAGTATTTT. It encodes CASSFAGAQYF. V is TRBV28 and J is TRBJ2-3, with D tentatively TRBD1 (6 bases). Germline values: CDR1 MDHEN, CDR2 SYDVKM. Between the trimmed V and J ends, which lost 3 bases and 10 bases, there was a span of 8 bases. The CDR3 length is 11 residues. The full variable domain, in which reference TRBV28 and TRBJ2-3 provide the parts outside the CDR3, is DVKVTQSSRYLVKRTGEKVFLECVQDMDHENMFWYRQDPGLGLRLIYFSYDVKMKEKGDIPEGYSVSREKKERFSLILESASTNQTSMYLCASSFAGAQYFGPGTRLTVL.

The chain carries TRBV11-2 and TRBJ1-3; no clear D. Germline loops: CDR1 SGHAT, CDR2 FQNNGV. V lost 4 bases and J lost 0, with 7 bases in between. The CDR3 runs to 14 residues. In nucleotides, the CDR3 is TGTGCCAGCAGCTCAATACTCTCTGGAAACACCATATATTTT. It yields the protein CASSSILSGNTIYF.

The chain combines TRBV2 with TRBJ2-5; D is uncertain. There are 11 residues in the CDR3. V dropped 9 bases and J dropped 6 bases, with 11 bases sitting between them. The germline gives CDR1 SNHLY, CDR2 FYNNEI. DNA for the CDR3: TGTGCCAGTAGGGCCCCACAGACCCAGTACTTC. Protein sequence: CASRAPQTQYF.

The genes are TRBV29-1 and TRBJ2-6; 9 positions agree with TRBD1. CDR1 is SQVTM and CDR2 is ANQGSEA in the germline V gene. V lost 5 bases to trimming and J lost 1 base; unmatched junction nucleotides: 9. The CDR3 is 17 amino acids. The CDR3 bases are TGCAGCGTTTCCGCAGGACAGGGGCCATCTGGGGCCAACGTCCTGACTTTC. This codes for CSVSAGQGPSGANVLTF.

The gene calls are TRBV4-3 and TRBJ1-4; D is unresolved. CDR1 and CDR2 (germline): LGHNA, YSLEER. The V gene lost 0 bases and the J gene lost 8 bases, with 10 bases spanning the gap. This CDR3 region has 14 residues. CDR3 protein: CASSQEHIMEKLFF. The CDR3 DNA is TGCGCCAGCAGCCAAGAACACATAATGGAAAAACTGTTTTTT.

V is TRBV30 and J is TRBJ2-3; D not certain. V lost 5 bases, J lost 1 base, and 7 bases lay in between. Germline V CDR1 and CDR2: GTSNPN, SVGIG (reference sequence). The CDR3 has 12 residues. As DNA, the CDR3 is TGTGCCTGGCGAGTTCGCACAGATACGCAGTATTTT. It translates to CAWRVRTDTQYF.

The chain combines TRBV11-2 with TRBJ1-5; no clear D. The CDR3 extends over 14 amino acids. Germline CDR1 SGHAT, CDR2 FQNNGV. The V and J ends lost 6 bases and 0 bases respectively, with 9 bases between them. The CDR3 DNA reads TGTGCCAGCAGACCTGACGGTAGCAATCAGCCCCAGCATTTT. Translating it yields CASRPDGSNQPQHF.

The chain links TRBV18 to TRBJ1-1, with no clear D. The CDR3 loop spans 12 amino acids. Germline V gives CDR1 KGHSH, CDR2 LQKENI. The ends were cut back, 4 bases at V and 3 bases at J, with 6 bases in the middle. In DNA form, the CDR3 reads TGTGCCAGCTCACACCGGGACACTGAAGCTTTCTTT. The encoded protein is CASSHRDTEAFF.

The genes are TRBV25-1 and TRBJ1-1; no clear D gene. This CDR3 is built from 15 residues. Trimming cost V 4 bases and J 1 base, with 13 bases left between them. Germline CDR1 reads MGHDK; CDR2 reads SYGVNS. Here the CDR3 reads CASSALPPRNTEAFF. The CDR3 bases are TGTGCCAGCAGTGCCCTACCCCCCAGGAACACTGAAGCTTTCTTT. Variable domain in full (rest from reference TRBV25-1 and TRBJ1-1): EADIYQTPRYLVIGTGKKITLECSQTMGHDKMYWYQQDPGMELHLIHYSYGVNSTEKGDLSSESTVSRIRTEHFPLTLESARPSHTSQYLCASSALPPRNTEAFFGQGTRLTVV.

This rearrangement joins TRBV7-2 to TRBJ2-3; TRBD2 matches 12 bases. CDR1 and CDR2 from the germline V gene are SGHTA and FQGNSA. Unmatched junction bases numbered 6, after V lost 5 bases and J lost 3 bases. The CDR3 contains 16 residues. The CDR3 spells CASSVGGTSGTDTQYF. The CDR3 coding sequence is TGTGCCAGCAGCGTGGGCGGGACTAGCGGGACAGATACGCAGTATTTT.

This chain uses TRBV19 with TRBJ2-2; D is undetermined. This CDR3 contains 14 residues. CDR1 is LNHDA and CDR2 is SQIVND in the germline V gene (reference sequence). V lost 4 bases, J lost 0 bases, and 6 bases lay in between. CDR3 bases: TGTGCCAGTAGTACCCAGGCGAACACCGGGGAGCTGTTTTTT. Translated, it gives CASSTQANTGELFF. Looking up the rest from reference TRBV19 and TRBJ2-2 gives the full variable domain: DGGITQSPKYLFRKEGQNVTLSCEQNLNHDAMYWYRQDPGQGLRLIYYSQIVNDFQKGDIAEGYSVSREKKESFPLTVTSAQKNPTAFYLCASSTQANTGELFFGEGSRLTVL.

The chain recombines TRBV14 with TRBJ1-2; 7 nucleotides align to TRBD1. V shed 5 bases and J 4 bases; nucleotides not matched to a gene: 7. Germline CDR1 SGHDN, CDR2 FVKESK. The CDR3 totals 14 residues. CDR3 bases: TGTGCCAGCAGCAGGACAGGCTATGGCTATGGCTACACCTTC. Protein product: CASSRTGYGYGYTF. Full variable domain (outside the CDR3, taken from reference TRBV14 and TRBJ1-2): EAGVTQFPSHSVIEKGQTVTLRCDPISGHDNLYWYRRVMGKEIKFLLHFVKESKQDESGMPNNRFLAERTGGTYSTLKVQPAELEDSGVYFCASSRTGYGYGYTFGSGTRLTVV.

The V and J genes are TRBV6-6 and TRBJ2-1; the D is unclear. This CDR3 is 13 amino acids long. Germline V gives CDR1 MNHNY, CDR2 SVGAGI (reference sequence). The V gene lost 7 bases and the J gene lost 2 bases, with 9 bases spanning the gap. The CDR3 nucleotides are TGTGCCAGCACCCAGAATACCTACAATGAGCAGTTCTTC. This sequence encodes CASTQNTYNEQFF.

The rearrangement uses TRBV5-6 and TRBJ1-5; D gene unclear. There are 12 residues in the CDR3. Germline V lookup: CDR1 SGHDT, CDR2 YYEEEE. Trimming took 0 bases from V and 3 from J, leaving 1 base between them. The CDR3 loop reads CASSLVNQPQHF. The CDR3 DNA follows: TGTGCCAGCAGCTTGGTCAATCAGCCCCAGCATTTT.

The chain carries TRBV2 and TRBJ2-7; 10 bases agree with TRBD2. Unmatched junction bases numbered 9, after V lost 4 bases and J lost 9 bases. In germline, CDR1 is SNHLY, CDR2 FYNNEI. CDR3 length: 14 residues. CDR3 DNA sequence: TGTGCCAGCAGTGTGGGACTAGCGTCTAGAGCGCAGTACTTC. Its translation is CASSVGLASRAQYF.

The chain is built from TRBV6-6 and TRBJ2-7; the match to TRBD1 covers 8 bases. Germline values: CDR1 MNHNY, CDR2 SVGAGI (reference sequence). The V gene end was trimmed by 7 bases and the J gene end by 0 bases; junction bases not matched to a gene: 11. The CDR3 has 16 amino acids. The CDR3 DNA sequence: TGTGCCAGCACTAACACCCCCGGGACAGGCTCCTACGAGCAGTACTTC. Protein sequence: CASTNTPGTGSYEQYF.

This clone was seen a few times. Other nucleotide sequences in the sample specify the same CDR3. V and J are TRBV30 and TRBJ1-5; 9 bases agree with TRBD1. CDR1 and CDR2 from the germline V gene are GTSNPN and SVGIG (reference sequence). CDR3 size: 13 residues. V lost 1 base, J lost 5 bases, and 0 bases stayed unmatched. The CDR3 protein is CAWSGTGDQPQHF. As DNA, the CDR3 is TGTGCCTGGAGTGGGACAGGGGATCAGCCCCAGCATTTT.

J is TRBJ2-1 and V is TRBV7-3; perhaps TRBD1 as D (6 bases). Trimming cost V 1 base and J 8 bases, with 18 bases left between them. Germline loops: CDR1 SGHTA, CDR2 FQGTGA. The CDR3 spans 16 residues. The CDR3 reads CASSLIGGVRRDEQFF. The CDR3 DNA is TGTGCCAGCAGCTTAATTGGGGGCGTCCGTCGGGATGAGCAGTTCTTC.

This chain joins TRBV6-1 and TRBJ1-2; possibly TRBD1 for D (6 bases). Germline-derived CDR1 and CDR2 are MNHNS and SASEGT. The CDR3 spans 13 residues. Deletions cut 2 bases from V and 7 bases from J, with 11 bases between. CDR3 in amino acids: CASSELRQAGYTF. The CDR3 DNA follows: TGTGCCAGCAGTGAACTACGACAGGCTGGCTACACCTTC.

This clone occurred once. The chain uses TRBV11-3 and TRBJ2-1; D remains unclear. CDR3 length: 14 amino acids. Trimming pared 1 base from V and 6 bases from J, leaving 10 bases between. Germline-derived CDR1 and CDR2 are SGHNT and YENEEA. The CDR3 sequence: CASSLGVLGNEQFF. CDR3 nucleotide sequence: TGTGCCAGCAGCTTAGGCGTTCTGGGCAATGAGCAGTTCTTC. Looking up the rest from reference TRBV11-3 and TRBJ2-1 gives the full variable domain: EAGVVQSPRYKIIEKKQPVAFWCNPISGHNTLYWYLQNLGQGPELLIRYENEEAVDDSQLPKDRFSAERLKGVDSTLKIQPAELGDSAVYLCASSLGVLGNEQFFGPGTRLTVL.

Turning to this clone: Other DNA sequences in the same sample also yield this CDR3. The J gene is TRBJ2-5, the V gene TRBV5-1; the match to TRBD2 covers 11 bases. The CDR3 has 16 residues. Germline V gene lookup returns CDR1 SGHRS and CDR2 YFSETQ. Trimming removed 4 bases from V and 3 bases from J; junction bases left unmatched: 8. The CDR3 spells CASSLGLAGGEETQYF. DNA of the CDR3: TGCGCCAGCAGCCTAGGACTAGCGGGTGGGGAAGAGACCCAGTACTTC.

The CDR3 spells CASSSSASSYEQYF. Here the CDR3 DNA reads TGCGCCAGCAGCTCCTCGGCGAGCTCCTACGAGCAGTACTTC. The V gene is TRBV5-1, the J gene TRBJ2-7; no firm D call. There are 14 residues in the CDR3. Between the trimmed V and J ends, which lost 3 bases and 0 bases, there was a span of 10 bases. Germline values: CDR1 SGHRS, CDR2 YFSETQ.

The rearrangement uses TRBV9 and TRBJ1-1; the D gene is possibly TRBD1 (6 bases). The CDR3 contains 15 residues. CDR1 and CDR2 from the germline V gene are SGDLS and YYNGEE. V was cut by 1 base and J by 4 bases, with 14 bases left in between. The CDR3 coding sequence is TGTGCCAGCAGCGTAAAGGGGGGCCCATTCACTGAAGCTTTCTTT. Translation gives CASSVKGGPFTEAFF.

The chain has TRBV5-4 and TRBJ2-5, with a possible D match to TRBD1 (6 bases). This CDR3 comprises 15 residues. Trimming removed 3 bases at V and 5 bases at J, with 17 bases between. The germline V gene encodes CDR1 SGHNT and CDR2 YYREEE (reference sequence). The CDR3 sequence: CASSWEQGSGETQYF. The CDR3 bases are TGTGCCAGCAGCTGGGAACAGGGATCCGGGGAGACCCAGTACTTC. Full variable domain (outside the CDR3, taken from reference TRBV5-4 and TRBJ2-5): ETGVTQSPTHLIKTRGQQVTLRCSSQSGHNTVSWYQQALGQGPQFIFQYYREEENGRGNFPPRFSGLQFPNYSSELNVNALELDDSALYLCASSWEQGSGETQYFGPGTRLLVL.